Presented here are 16 T cell receptor beta chains from one specimen sequenced in a study of cytomegalovirus exposure and HLA in healthy donors. In the PCR, 60 Vbeta and 13 Jbeta primers were used. TCRdb keeps only in-frame clones here, not all; method: immunoSEQ multiplex PCR. The data show around 200,000 clones, nearly 80% seen once. The sample comprised PBMCs. These receptors were taken from a man in his late teens or twenties in good health and CMV-seronegative.

The chain employs TRBV9 and TRBJ2-5, with TRBD2 as a possible D gene (7 bases). The V gene lost 0 bases and the J gene lost 4 bases, with 16 bases spanning the gap. CDR1 is SGDLS and CDR2 is YYNGEE in the germline V gene. This CDR3 is 16 amino acids long. The CDR3 bases are TGTGCCAGCAGCGTAGAGGCCAATCGGGGGGCAGAGACCCAGTACTTC. This sequence encodes CASSVEANRGAETQYF.

The genes are TRBV19 and TRBJ1-6, with TRBD1 identical over 9 bases. Germline V gives CDR1 LNHDA, CDR2 SQIVND (reference sequence). Trimming cost V 6 bases and J 8 bases; bases outside gene matches: 5. This CDR3 contains 14 residues. The CDR3 DNA reads TGTGCCAGTAGCCCGACAGGGGGAGATTCACCCCTCCACTTT. Amino acid sequence: CASSPTGGDSPLHF.

The DNA of the CDR3 is TGCGCCAGCAGCCTGGGACCGGACTCGGGCACAGATACGCAGTATTTT. It specifies CASSLGPDSGTDTQYF. The rearrangement links TRBV5-1 to TRBJ2-3; D tentatively fits TRBD1 or TRBD2 (5 bases each). The CDR3 is 16 residues long. The germline V and J ends were trimmed by 4 bases and 1 base, with 16 bases remaining between them. Per germline, CDR1 SGHRS and CDR2 YFSETQ.

This sequence joins TRBV6-4 and TRBJ1-1, with a weak D call TRBD1 (6 bases). This CDR3 contains 14 residues. Trimming stripped 4 bases from V and 0 bases from J, with 9 bases between. The germline V gene encodes CDR1 MRHNA and CDR2 SNTAGT. For the CDR3, the DNA is TGTGCCAGCAGTGGGACAGAAGTGAACACTGAAGCTTTCTTT. As protein: CASSGTEVNTEAFF.

This clone appeared a single time. V usage is TRBV7-8 and J usage is TRBJ2-1; the D gene is possibly TRBD2 (6 bases). V lost 0 bases and J 0 bases, leaving 9 bases between the germline ends. In germline, CDR1 is SGHVS, CDR2 FQNEAQ. CDR3 length equals 16 residues. In DNA form, the CDR3 reads TGTGCCAGCAGCTTAGCAGCGGGCAGCTCCTACAATGAGCAGTTCTTC. It yields the protein CASSLAAGSSYNEQFF.

The J gene is TRBJ1-3, the V gene TRBV25-1; D is uncertain. V lost 3 bases and J lost 0, with 18 bases in between. The CDR3 length is 18 residues. Germline lookup yields CDR1 MGHDK and CDR2 SYGVNS. CDR3 in DNA: TGTGCCAGCAGTGATATATCGGAACAGTTAAACTCTGGAAACACCATATATTTT. It codes for CASSDISEQLNSGNTIYF.

This clone has just a few counts. The rearrangement links TRBV11-2 to TRBJ1-1, with D tentatively TRBD1 (6 bases). The V gene lost 5 bases and the J gene lost 1 base, with 8 bases spanning the gap. The germline V gene encodes CDR1 SGHAT and CDR2 FQNNGV. CDR3 length: 13 amino acids. The CDR3 DNA reads as TGTGCCAGCAGCGGGGGGGCGAACACTGAAGCTTTCTTT. Residues: CASSGGANTEAFF.

The chain links TRBV13 to TRBJ2-7; unclear D gene. CDR3 length equals 12 residues. Deletions cut 2 bases from V and 4 bases from J, with 6 bases between. In germline, CDR1 is PRHDT, CDR2 FYEKMQ (reference sequence). The CDR3 reads CASSLNGYEQYF. The DNA of the CDR3 is TGTGCCAGCAGCTTAAACGGGTACGAGCAGTACTTC.

J is TRBJ2-5 and V is TRBV4-3; weak D call: TRBD1 (5 bases). V gave up 4 bases and J gave up 10 bases, with 16 bases separating them. Germline V gene sequence: CDR1 LGHNA, CDR2 YSLEER. CDR3 length equals 13 residues. CDR3 sequence: CASSLNHGRGQYF. The CDR3 region has the DNA TGCGCCAGCAGCCTCAACCACGGAAGGGGCCAGTACTTC.

CDR3 in amino acids: CASGDSDSAFF. Here the CDR3 DNA reads TGTGCCAGCGGAGACAGTGACTCAGCTTTCTTT. The chain is built from TRBV2 and TRBJ1-1; TRBD1 might be the D (5 bases). V was clipped by 8 bases and J by 10 bases, with 14 bases between them. This CDR3 is 11 amino acids long. The germline gives CDR1 SNHLY, CDR2 FYNNEI. Supplemented by reference TRBV2 and TRBJ1-1, the full variable domain reads EPEVTQTPSHQVTQMGQEVILRCVPISNHLYFYWYRQILGQKVEFLVSFYNNEISEKSEIFDDQFSVERPDGSNFTLKIRSTKLEDSAMYFCASGDSDSAFFGQGTRLTVV.

V gene TRBV13 combines with J gene TRBJ1-6, with D possibly being TRBD1 (5 bases). The CDR3 covers 17 residues. Trimming stripped 0 bases from V and 9 bases from J, with 18 bases between. Looked up from germline, CDR1 is PRHDT and CDR2 is FYEKMQ (reference sequence). Written as DNA, the CDR3 is TGTGCCAGCAGCTTAGGCCTAAGTAGGGGACTGGGTTCACCCCTCCACTTT. Protein: CASSLGLSRGLGSPLHF.

This chain connects TRBV1 to TRBJ2-7; TRBD2 was called by the table and not checked on the DNA. TRBV1 is marked as a pseudogene. This CDR3 contains 15 residues. Here the CDR3 DNA reads TGCACCAGCAGCCCAACAAAAAGGAGGGCACACGAGCAGTACTTC. It is translated as CTSSPTKRRAHEQYF.

The gene calls are TRBV30 and TRBJ1-5; 8 bases align to TRBD1. After removal of 8 bases from V and 3 bases from J, the junction contained 6 bases not matched to a gene. The CDR3 totals 13 residues. Germline assignment: CDR1 GTSNPN and CDR2 SVGIG (reference sequence). DNA of the CDR3: TGTGCCGGGCAGACAGGGGACAATCAGCCCCAGCATTTT. Translating it yields CAGQTGDNQPQHF.

The CDR3 DNA follows: TGCAGCGGGAGCAGACTAGACACTGAAGCTTTCTTT. This translates into CSGSRLDTEAFF. This chain links TRBV29-1 with TRBJ1-1, with unresolved D. Trimming took off 7 bases at V and 3 bases at J, with 12 bases between the two ends. Germline CDR1 SQVTM, CDR2 ANQGSEA. The CDR3 extends over 12 amino acids.

This rearrangement joins TRBV29-1 to TRBJ1-2; possibly TRBD1 for D (5 bases). CDR3 length: 12 residues. The germline gives CDR1 SQVTM, CDR2 ANQGSEA. V was clipped by 4 bases and J by 3 bases, with 9 bases between them. DNA for the CDR3: TGCAGCGTTGCAGGGAACCACTATGGCTACACCTTC. Translating gives CSVAGNHYGYTF.

The chain recombines TRBV4-1 with TRBJ1-1, with 9 bases lining up with TRBD1. The germline CDR1 and CDR2 sequences are MGHRA and YSYEKL. V lost 1 base, J lost 3 bases, and 9 bases stayed unmatched. There are 17 residues in the CDR3. The CDR3 nucleotides are TGCGCCAGCAGCCAAGGGTCGGGACAGGGTTATGACACTGAAGCTTTCTTT. This gives the protein CASSQGSGQGYDTEAFF.